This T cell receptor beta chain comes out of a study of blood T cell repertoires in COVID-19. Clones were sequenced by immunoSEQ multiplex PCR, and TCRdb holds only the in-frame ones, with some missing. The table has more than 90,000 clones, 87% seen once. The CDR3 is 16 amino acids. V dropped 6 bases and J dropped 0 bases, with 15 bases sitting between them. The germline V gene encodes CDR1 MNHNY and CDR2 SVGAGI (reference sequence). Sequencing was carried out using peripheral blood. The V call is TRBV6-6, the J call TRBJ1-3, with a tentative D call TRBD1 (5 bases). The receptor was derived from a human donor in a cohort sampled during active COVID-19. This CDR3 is CASSRDSFFSGNTIYF. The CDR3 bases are TGTGCCAGCAGCCGAGACAGCTTTTTCTCTGGAAACACCATATATTTT.